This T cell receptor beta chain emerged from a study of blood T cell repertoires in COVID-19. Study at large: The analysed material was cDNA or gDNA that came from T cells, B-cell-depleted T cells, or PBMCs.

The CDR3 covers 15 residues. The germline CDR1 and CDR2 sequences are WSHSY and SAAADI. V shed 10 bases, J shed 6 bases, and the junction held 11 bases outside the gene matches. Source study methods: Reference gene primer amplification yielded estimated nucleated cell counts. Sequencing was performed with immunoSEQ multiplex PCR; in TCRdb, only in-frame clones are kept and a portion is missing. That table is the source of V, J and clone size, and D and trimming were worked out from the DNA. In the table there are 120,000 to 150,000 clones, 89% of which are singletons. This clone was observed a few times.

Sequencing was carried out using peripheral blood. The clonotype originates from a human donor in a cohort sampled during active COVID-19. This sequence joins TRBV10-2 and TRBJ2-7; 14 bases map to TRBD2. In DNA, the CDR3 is TGCGCCATCGGGACTAGCGGGGGAATGCTCGCCGAGCAGTACTTC. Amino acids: CAIGTSGGMLAEQYF.